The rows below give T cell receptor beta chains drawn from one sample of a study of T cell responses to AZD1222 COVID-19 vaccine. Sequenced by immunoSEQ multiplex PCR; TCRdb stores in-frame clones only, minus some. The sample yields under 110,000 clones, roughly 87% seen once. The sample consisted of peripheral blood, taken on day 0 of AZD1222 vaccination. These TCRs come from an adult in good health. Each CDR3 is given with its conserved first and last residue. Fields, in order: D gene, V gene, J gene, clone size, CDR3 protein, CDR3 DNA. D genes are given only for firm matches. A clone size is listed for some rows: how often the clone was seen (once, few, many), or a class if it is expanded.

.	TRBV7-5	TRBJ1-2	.	CARSLAPSRTGGDSYGYTF	TGTGCCAGAAGCTTAGCACCCTCGAGGACGGGCGGAGACTCCTATGGCTACACCTTC
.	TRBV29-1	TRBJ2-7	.	CSVEMGGRYF	TGCAGCGTTGAAATGGGCGGAAGGTACTTC
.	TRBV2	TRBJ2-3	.	CASLPGRISTDTQYF	TGTGCCAGCCTACCTGGGCGAATTAGCACAGATACGCAGTATTTT
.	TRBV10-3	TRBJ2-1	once	CAISESRLVLSADEQFF	TGTGCCATCAGTGAGTCGAGACTAGTTCTTTCAGCGGATGAGCAGTTCTTC
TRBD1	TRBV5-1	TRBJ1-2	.	CASSQDRGNGYTF	TGCGCCAGCAGCCAAGACAGGGGAAATGGCTACACCTTC
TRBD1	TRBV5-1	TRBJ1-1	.	CASSGGTGMNTEAFF	TGCGCCAGCAGCGGAGGGACAGGGATGAACACTGAAGCTTTCTTT
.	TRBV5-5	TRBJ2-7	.	CASSSGAGSSYEQYF	TGTGCCAGCAGCTCCGGGGCGGGGAGCTCCTACGAGCAGTACTTC
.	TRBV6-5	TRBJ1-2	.	CAVGPRGYTF	TGTGCCGTGGGACCTAGAGGCTACACCTTC
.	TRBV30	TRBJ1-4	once	CAWQAGPNEKLFF	TGTGCCTGGCAAGCGGGGCCTAATGAAAAACTGTTTTTT
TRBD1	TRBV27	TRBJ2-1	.	CASNPGTGGKDEQFF	TGTGCCAGCAATCCGGGGACAGGGGGCAAAGATGAGCAGTTCTTC
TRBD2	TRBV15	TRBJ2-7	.	CATSRGTSGVSREQYF	TGTGCCACCAGCAGAGGGACTAGCGGGGTTTCACGCGAGCAGTACTTC
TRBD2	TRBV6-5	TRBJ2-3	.	CASSYSAGGPTDTQYF	TGTGCCAGCAGTTACTCAGCGGGAGGACCCACAGATACGCAGTATTTT
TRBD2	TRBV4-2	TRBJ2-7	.	CASSQGVASGRDEQYF	TGTGCCAGCAGTCAAGGGGTGGCTAGCGGGAGAGACGAGCAGTACTTC
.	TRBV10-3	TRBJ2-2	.	CAIKGLQDTGELFF	TGTGCCATCAAAGGGCTACAAGACACCGGGGAGCTGTTTTTT
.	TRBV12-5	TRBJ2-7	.	CASAPTGTSTFYEQYF	TGTGCTAGTGCCCCTACCGGGACAAGCACATTCTACGAGCAGTACTTC
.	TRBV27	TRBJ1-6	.	CASKVAVYNSPLHF	TGTGCCAGCAAGGTTGCCGTGTATAATTCACCCCTCCACTTT
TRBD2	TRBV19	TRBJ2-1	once	CASSAGTSGIGKFF	TGTGCCAGTAGTGCCGGGACTAGCGGGATAGGGAAGTTCTTC
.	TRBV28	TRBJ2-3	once	CASSFLAGTDTQYF	TGTGCCAGCAGTTTTCTCGCGGGCACAGATACGCAGTATTTT
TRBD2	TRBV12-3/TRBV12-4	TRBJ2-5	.	CASSESGRETQYF	TGTGCCAGCAGTGAAAGCGGGAGGGAGACCCAGTACTTC
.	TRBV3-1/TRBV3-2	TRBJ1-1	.	CASSQTRDGEAFF	TGTGCCAGCAGCCAAACGAGGGACGGTGAAGCTTTCTTT
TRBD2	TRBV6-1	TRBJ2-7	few	CASSEDGGSSYEQYF	TGTGCCAGCAGTGAAGACGGCGGGAGCTCCTACGAGCAGTACTTC
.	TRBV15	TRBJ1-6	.	CASSGSSYNSPLHF	TGTGCCTCATCAGGGAGCTCCTATAATTCACCCCTCCACTTT
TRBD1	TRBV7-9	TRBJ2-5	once	CASSSRGQAPETQYF	TGTGCCAGCAGCTCCCGCGGACAGGCCCCAGAGACCCAGTACTTC
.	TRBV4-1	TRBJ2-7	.	CASSQEERVETPYEQYF	TGCGCCAGCAGCCAAGAGGAGAGGGTTGAGACCCCCTACGAGCAGTACTTC
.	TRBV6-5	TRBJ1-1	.	CASSYSTLNTEAFF	TGTGCCAGCAGTTACTCGACGTTGAACACTGAAGCTTTCTTT
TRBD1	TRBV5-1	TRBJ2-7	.	CASSLGDRDKNEQYF	TGCGCCAGCAGCTTGGGGGACAGGGACAAAAACGAGCAGTACTTC
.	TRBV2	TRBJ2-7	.	CASRGHYEQYF	TGTGCCAGCAGAGGCCACTACGAGCAGTACTTC
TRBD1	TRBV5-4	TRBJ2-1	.	CASSLGVVSGGYSYNEQFF	TGTGCCAGCAGCTTGGGTGTAGTATCAGGGGGCTACTCCTACAATGAGCAGTTCTTC
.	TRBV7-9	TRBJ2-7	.	CASSLGQSISYEQYF	TGTGCCAGCAGCTTAGGGCAGTCGATCTCCTACGAGCAGTACTTC
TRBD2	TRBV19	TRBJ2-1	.	CASSSHPPTSGIWSYNEQFF	TGTGCCAGTAGTAGTCATCCCCCGACTAGCGGGATATGGTCCTACAATGAGCAGTTCTTC
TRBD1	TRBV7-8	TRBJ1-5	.	CASSFRTGNQPQHF	TGTGCCAGCAGCTTCCGGACAGGGAATCAGCCCCAGCATTTT
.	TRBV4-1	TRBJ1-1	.	CASSQDRENTEAFF	TGCGCCAGCAGCCAAGATCGTGAGAACACTGAAGCTTTCTTT
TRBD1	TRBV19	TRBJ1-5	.	CASSRKVRGGVNQPQHF	TGTGCCAGTAGTAGGAAAGTCAGGGGGGGCGTCAATCAGCCCCAGCATTTT
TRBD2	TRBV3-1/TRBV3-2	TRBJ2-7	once	CASSQGWTSRYEQYF	TGTGCCAGCAGCCAAGGATGGACTAGCCGCTACGAGCAGTACTTC
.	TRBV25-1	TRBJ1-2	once	CASSEYGLYDGYTF	TGTGCCAGCAGTGAATACGGCCTCTACGATGGCTACACCTTC
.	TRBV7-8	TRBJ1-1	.	CASSLEGGFTEAFF	TGTGCCAGCAGCTTAGAGGGGGGCTTCACTGAAGCTTTCTTT
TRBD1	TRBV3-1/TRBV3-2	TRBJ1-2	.	CASSQRARQGNNGYTF	TGTGCCAGCAGCCAACGTGCTAGACAGGGGAATAATGGCTACACCTTC
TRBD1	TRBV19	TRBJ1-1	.	CASRGQGDEAFF	TGTGCCAGTAGAGGACAGGGGGATGAAGCTTTCTTT
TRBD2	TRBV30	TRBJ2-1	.	CAWSRAGVYNEQFF	TGTGCCTGGAGTCGGGCGGGGGTATACAATGAGCAGTTCTTC
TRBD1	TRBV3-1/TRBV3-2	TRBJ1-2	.	CASSQRSGTANYGYTF	TGTGCCAGCAGCCAACGATCCGGGACAGCTAACTATGGCTACACCTTC
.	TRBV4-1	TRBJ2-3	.	CASSQEGRSRDTQYF	TGCGCCAGCAGCCAAGAGGGGCGGTCAAGAGATACGCAGTATTTT
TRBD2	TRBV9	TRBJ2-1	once	CASSVASGTSGRAGSYNEQFF	TGTGCCAGCAGCGTAGCTTCGGGGACTAGCGGGAGGGCCGGCTCCTACAATGAGCAGTTCTTC
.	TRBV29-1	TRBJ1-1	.	CSVRLATEAFF	TGCAGCGTCAGATTAGCCACTGAAGCTTTCTTT
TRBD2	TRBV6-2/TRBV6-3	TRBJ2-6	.	CASSQTGVYNTSGGTGANVLTF	TGTGCCAGCAGCCAAACAGGGGTTTACAATACTAGCGGGGGTACTGGGGCCAACGTCCTGACTTTC
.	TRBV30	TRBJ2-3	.	CAWSKGSGDTQYF	TGTGCCTGGAGCAAGGGGTCGGGAGATACGCAGTATTTT
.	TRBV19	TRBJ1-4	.	CASGGMGAGSEKLFF	TGTGCCAGTGGGGGTATGGGGGCCGGGAGTGAAAAACTGTTTTTT
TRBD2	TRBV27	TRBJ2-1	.	CASSLGLAGSYNEQFF	TGTGCCAGCAGTTTAGGACTAGCGGGCTCCTACAATGAGCAGTTCTTC